The present entry profiles one T cell receptor (beta chain) with its context. The target antigen is unknown. This sample was included in a study of T cell responses to AZD1222 COVID-19 vaccine. About the research overall: It was second doses at about 4 or about 12 weeks that were pooled.

Clones were sequenced by immunoSEQ multiplex PCR, and TCRdb holds only the in-frame ones, with some missing. The table shows around 200,000 clones, with around 88% occurring only once. Study-wide results and limits: With two AZD1222 doses given, Spike-specific TCR breadth and depth both rose. Donors in the cohort were predominantly white British and more often female, and clonal diversity was possibly underestimated. Of the AZD1222 recipients, only five or six were seropositive at baseline.

V lost 1 base to trimming and J lost 6 bases, with 13 bases between them. The CDR3 length is 15 residues. Germline loops: CDR1 MDHEN, CDR2 SYDVKM. This receptor was obtained from an adult in good health. The chain uses TRBV28 and TRBJ2-1; TRBD1 is a possible D gene (5 bases). The sequenced sample was peripheral blood, obtained on day 0 of AZD1222 vaccination. In DNA, the CDR3 is TGTGCCAGCAGTTTATCAGGGTCAGGGCGCAATGAGCAGTTCTTC. Amino acids: CASSLSGSGRNEQFF.